These 18 T cell receptor beta chains share one sample of origin, sequenced in a study of T-cell memory formation after mild COVID-19. TCRdb called the 5' RACE reads again in MiXCR, with one record for every CDR3 protein. The table includes roughly 620,000 distinct CDR3 sequences, about a sixth detected once. Material: PBMCs or a T cell subset sorted from them (not recorded which). The origin of the receptors is an adult woman who had mild COVID-19 (a few samples of this study predate the infection). Cell type and time point are not known.

The rearrangement uses TRBV12-3 or TRBV12-4 and TRBJ2-2; unclear D gene. Trimming stripped 3 bases from V and 6 bases from J, with 11 bases between. This CDR3 contains 14 residues. This CDR3 reads CASSFDGWAGELFF. CDR3 DNA sequence: TGTGCCAGCAGTTTCGACGGGTGGGCCGGGGAGCTGTTTTTT.

This clonotype was recorded many times. Here the CDR3 reads CASSYDGNTEAFF. The CDR3 nucleotides read TGTGCCAGCAGTTACGACGGGAACACTGAAGCTTTCTTT. The V gene is TRBV6-5, the J gene TRBJ1-1; D not resolved. From germline, CDR1 is MNHEY and CDR2 SVGAGI. The CDR3 is 13 residues long. The ends were cut back, 2 bases at V and 1 base at J, with 5 bases in the middle.

This clonotype was seen a few times. This rearrangement joins TRBV7-2 to TRBJ2-7, with D tentatively TRBD2 (6 bases). This CDR3 spans 14 amino acids. The germline V gene has CDR1 SGHTA and CDR2 FQGNSA. Trimming cost V 4 bases and J 2 bases, with 12 bases left between them. The CDR3, as DNA: TGTGCCAGCAGCTCAGGGACTCCTCCCTACGAGCAGTACTTC. It translates to CASSSGTPPYEQYF.

This clonotype occurred a few times. The gene calls are TRBV5-1 and TRBJ2-5, with D tentatively TRBD1 or TRBD2 (5 bases each). Germline lookup yields CDR1 SGHRS and CDR2 YFSETQ. This CDR3 has 14 amino acids. V was trimmed by 4 bases and J by 2 bases, leaving 12 bases between them. The CDR3 DNA follows: TGCGCCAGCAGCCCCACCGGGGCACAAGAGACCCAGTACTTC. Encoded protein: CASSPTGAQETQYF.

This clonotype was seen a few times. This chain uses TRBV5-1 with TRBJ1-1; D uncertain. Trimming took off 3 bases at V and 0 bases at J, with 9 bases between the two ends. This CDR3 region has 14 residues. Germline lookup yields CDR1 SGHRS and CDR2 YFSETQ. DNA for the CDR3: TGCGCCAGCAGCTACGGGCCCCTGAACACTGAAGCTTTCTTT. Translated, it gives CASSYGPLNTEAFF.

The chain combines TRBV7-2 with TRBJ2-2; D is tentatively TRBD1 or TRBD2 (5 bases each). V gave up 8 bases and J gave up 3 bases, with 16 bases separating them. Per germline, CDR1 SGHTA and CDR2 FQGNSA. This CDR3 has 15 residues. DNA of the CDR3: TGTGCCAGCCGAACTAGGGGCTGGTACACCGGGGAGCTGTTTTTT. Translating it yields CASRTRGWYTGELFF.

V usage is TRBV5-1 and J usage is TRBJ2-3; 9 nucleotides match TRBD2. The CDR3 has 18 residues. CDR1 is SGHRS, CDR2 YFSETQ, per germline. With 6 bases clipped from V and 2 bases from J, the junction kept 16 bases outside the gene matches. CDR3 sequence: CASTLGFRLAVSTDTQYF. The CDR3 DNA reads TGCGCCAGCACTCTGGGGTTTAGACTAGCGGTGTCCACAGATACGCAGTATTTT.

V is TRBV5-1 and J is TRBJ2-1; a possible D gene is TRBD1 (6 bases). The CDR3 has 17 residues. CDR1 and CDR2 (germline): SGHRS, YFSETQ. The germline V and J ends were trimmed by 0 bases and 0 bases, with 13 bases remaining between them. CDR3 amino acids: CASSLDRATSSYNEQFF. CDR3 in DNA: TGCGCCAGCAGCTTGGACAGGGCAACAAGCTCCTACAATGAGCAGTTCTTC.

This clonotype came up many times. The V call is TRBV7-9, the J call TRBJ2-1; the match to TRBD2 covers 10 bases. CDR1 and CDR2 from the germline V gene are SEHNR and FQNEAQ (reference sequence). This CDR3 spans 16 amino acids. Germline trimming cut 6 bases from V and 0 bases from J; bases unmatched to any gene: 5. The CDR3 bases are TGTGCCAGCAGTTATTTAGCGGGAGGCTCCTACAATGAGCAGTTCTTC. Translated: CASSYLAGGSYNEQFF.

This clonotype was detected only a few times. The chain joins TRBV7-9 to TRBJ1-1, with 10 bases lining up with TRBD1. Germline trimming cut 1 base from V and 6 bases from J; bases unmatched to any gene: 8. Germline V gives CDR1 SEHNR, CDR2 FQNEAQ (reference sequence). There are 16 residues in the CDR3. In DNA form, the CDR3 reads TGTGCCAGCAGCTTAGGGACAGGGGGACCCACAGCTGAAGCTTTCTTT. As protein: CASSLGTGGPTAEAFF.

The V call is TRBV20-1, the J call TRBJ2-1, with 10 bases fitting TRBD1. The CDR3 covers 15 residues. V trimming: 3 bases; J trimming: 7 bases; junction bases outside the gene matches: 9. Germline assignment: CDR1 DFQATT and CDR2 SNEGSKA (reference sequence). CDR3 residues: CSARGQGSGWNEQFF. DNA for the CDR3: TGCAGTGCTAGGGGACAGGGGTCGGGGTGGAATGAGCAGTTCTTC.

This clonotype was counted at least ten times. CDR3 in amino acids: CSARERGIYSNQPQHF. The CDR3 nucleotides are TGCAGTGCTAGGGAGCGGGGGATCTATAGCAATCAGCCCCAGCATTTT. The chain joins TRBV20-1 to TRBJ1-5, with D possibly being TRBD1 (5 bases). V gave up 3 bases and J gave up 0 bases, with 15 bases separating them. Germline-derived CDR1 and CDR2 are DFQATT and SNEGSKA (reference sequence). This CDR3 is 16 amino acids long.

A few counts support this clonotype. V gene TRBV10-3 combines with J gene TRBJ1-4, with 7 nucleotides matching TRBD1. This CDR3 comprises 15 residues. The junction had 6 bases not matched to a gene; V was cut back by 1 base and J by 7 bases. From germline, CDR1 is ENHRY and CDR2 SYGVKD. The CDR3 DNA reads TGTGCCATCAGTGAGTTGGGACAGCAAGGTGAAAAACTGTTTTTT. This codes for CAISELGQQGEKLFF.

The V call is TRBV25-1, the J call TRBJ1-5; no clear D gene. The germline gives CDR1 MGHDK, CDR2 SYGVNS. V was pared by 3 bases and J by 6 bases, with 15 bases between. This CDR3 comprises 15 residues. CDR3 in DNA: TGTGCCAGCAGTGAGGCAGGCCCAGCGGCTCAGCCCCAGCATTTT. Translating it yields CASSEAGPAAQPQHF.

This clonotype was detected only a few times. The chain combines TRBV20-1 with TRBJ2-7, with 9 bases fitting TRBD1. The CDR3 runs to 12 residues. J was trimmed by 4 bases and V by 5 bases; bases with no gene match: 3. Germline CDR1 is DFQATT and CDR2 is SNEGSKA (reference sequence). The CDR3 sequence: CSARQGGYEQYF. CDR3 bases: TGCAGTGCTCGACAGGGGGGGTACGAGCAGTACTTC.

This clonotype was seen more than once but under ten times. DNA for the CDR3: TGTGCCAGTTCAGGGGGCTCGAACACTGAAGCTTTCTTT. Translating it yields CASSGGSNTEAFF. V gene TRBV7-9 combines with J gene TRBJ1-1; 8 bases fit TRBD1. The CDR3 length is 13 residues. J was trimmed by 1 base and V by 9 bases; bases with no gene match: 4. CDR1 SEHNR and CDR2 FQNEAQ come from the germline V gene (reference sequence).

The chain combines TRBV7-2 with TRBJ2-1; D is uncertain. V lost 4 bases and J lost 9, with 13 bases in between. CDR3 length: 13 amino acids. CDR1 and CDR2 (germline): SGHTA, FQGNSA. CDR3 sequence (DNA): TGTGCCAGCAGCTCCACTACACCGGGTGAGCAGTTCTTC. It specifies CASSSTTPGEQFF.

Remarks on this clonotype: An end of the junction differs from the germline gene, which may be a read error. The V and J genes are TRBV29-1 and TRBJ1-1; D remains unclear. The CDR3 totals 12 residues. CDR1 SQVTM and CDR2 ANQGSEA come from the germline V gene. Here the CDR3 DNA reads TGTCGATCAGACGGAGAAGGGACTGAAGCTTTCTTT. Translating gives CRSDGEGTEAFF.